This T cell receptor (beta chain) derives from a study of OX40 agonist ivuxolimab in advanced cancers. Sequenced by immunoSEQ multiplex PCR; TCRdb stores in-frame clones only, minus some. The table includes tens of thousands of clones, over 75% detected once. The V gene's germline CDR1 is SGHRS and CDR2 YFSETQ. Germline trimming cut 0 bases from V and 1 base from J; bases unmatched to any gene: 0. The CDR3 length is 15 residues. Study results and limitations: The CD4+ and CD8+ T cells in the blood had expanded clonally by week 6 at 0.1 to 3.0 mg/kg.

Regarding this clone: Its antigen is not known.

The sample in question was CD4+ or CD8+ T cells sorted from blood, obtained in a trial of the OX40 agonist ivuxolimab. The sequence came from an adult with an advanced solid tumor such as melanoma, head and neck, liver or kidney cancer. The chain is built from TRBV5-1 and TRBJ1-5; 8 bases match TRBD1. CDR3 nucleotide sequence: TGCGCCAGCAGCTTGGCAGGGGGCAGCAATCAGCCCCAGCATTTT. It translates to CASSLAGGSNQPQHF.